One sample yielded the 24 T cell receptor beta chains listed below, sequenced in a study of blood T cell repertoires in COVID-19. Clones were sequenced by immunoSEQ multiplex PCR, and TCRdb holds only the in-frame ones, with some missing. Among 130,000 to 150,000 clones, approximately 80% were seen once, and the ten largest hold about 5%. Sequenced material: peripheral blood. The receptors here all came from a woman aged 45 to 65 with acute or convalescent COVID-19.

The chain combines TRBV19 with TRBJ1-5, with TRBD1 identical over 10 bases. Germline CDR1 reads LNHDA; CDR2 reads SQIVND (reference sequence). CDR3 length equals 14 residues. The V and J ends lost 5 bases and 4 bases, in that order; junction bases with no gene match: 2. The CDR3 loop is CASSPDRGNQPQHF. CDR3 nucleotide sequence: TGTGCCAGTAGTCCGGACAGGGGGAATCAGCCCCAGCATTTT.

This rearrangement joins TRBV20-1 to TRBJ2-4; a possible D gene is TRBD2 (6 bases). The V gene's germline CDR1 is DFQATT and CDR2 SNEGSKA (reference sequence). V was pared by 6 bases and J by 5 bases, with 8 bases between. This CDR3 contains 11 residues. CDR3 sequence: CSAGGQNIQYF. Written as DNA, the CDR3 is TGCAGTGCGGGAGGACAAAACATTCAGTACTTC.

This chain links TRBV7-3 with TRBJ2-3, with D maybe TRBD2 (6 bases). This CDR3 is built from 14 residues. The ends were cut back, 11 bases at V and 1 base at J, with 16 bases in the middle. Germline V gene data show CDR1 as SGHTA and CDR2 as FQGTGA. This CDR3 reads CAPTRGYRTDTQYF. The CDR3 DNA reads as TGTGCCCCGACTAGGGGCTACCGCACAGATACGCAGTATTTT. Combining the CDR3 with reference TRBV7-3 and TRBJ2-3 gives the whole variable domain GAGVSQTPSNKVTEKGKYVELRCDPISGHTALYWYRQSLGQGPEFLIYFQGTGAADDSGLPNDRFFAVRPEGSVSTLKIQRTERGDSAVYLCAPTRGYRTDTQYFGPGTRLTVL.

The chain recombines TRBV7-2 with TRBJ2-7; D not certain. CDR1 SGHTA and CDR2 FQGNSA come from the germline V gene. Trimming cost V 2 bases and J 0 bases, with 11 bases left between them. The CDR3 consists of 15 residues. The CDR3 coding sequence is TGTGCCAGCAGCTTAACCGGGTTTGGCTCCTACGAGCAGTACTTC. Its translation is CASSLTGFGSYEQYF. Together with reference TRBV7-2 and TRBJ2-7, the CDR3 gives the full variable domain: GAGVSQSPSNKVTEKGKDVELRCDPISGHTALYWYRQSLGQGLEFLIYFQGNSAPDKSGLPSDRFSAERTGGSVSTLTIQRTQQEDSAVYLCASSLTGFGSYEQYFGPGTRLTVT.

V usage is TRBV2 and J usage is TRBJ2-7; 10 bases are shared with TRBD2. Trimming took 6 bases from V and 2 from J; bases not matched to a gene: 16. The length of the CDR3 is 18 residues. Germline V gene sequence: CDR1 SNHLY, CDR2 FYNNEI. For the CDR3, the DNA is TGTGCCAGCAGCCTCGATCCCACTAGCGGGGATCCTACCTACGAGCAGTACTTC. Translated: CASSLDPTSGDPTYEQYF.

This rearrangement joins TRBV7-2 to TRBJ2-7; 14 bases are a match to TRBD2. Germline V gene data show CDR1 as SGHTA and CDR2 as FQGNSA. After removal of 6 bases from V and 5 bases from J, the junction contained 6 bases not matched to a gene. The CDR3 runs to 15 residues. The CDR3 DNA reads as TGTGCCAGCAGGGTCGGGACTAGCGGGGGCCACGAGCAGTACTTC. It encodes CASRVGTSGGHEQYF.

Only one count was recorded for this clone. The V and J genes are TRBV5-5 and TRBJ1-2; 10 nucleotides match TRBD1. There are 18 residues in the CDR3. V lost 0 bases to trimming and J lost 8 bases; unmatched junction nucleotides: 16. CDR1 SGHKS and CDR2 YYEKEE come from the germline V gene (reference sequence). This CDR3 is CASSLGLAPGQGSRGYTF. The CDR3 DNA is TGTGCCAGCAGCTTGGGACTGGCTCCGGGACAGGGGTCGAGGGGCTACACCTTC.

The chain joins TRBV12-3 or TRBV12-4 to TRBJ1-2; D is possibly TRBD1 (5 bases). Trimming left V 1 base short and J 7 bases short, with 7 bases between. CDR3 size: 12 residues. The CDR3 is CASSLVGGGYTF. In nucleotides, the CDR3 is TGTGCCAGCAGTTTAGTGGGGGGTGGCTACACCTTC.

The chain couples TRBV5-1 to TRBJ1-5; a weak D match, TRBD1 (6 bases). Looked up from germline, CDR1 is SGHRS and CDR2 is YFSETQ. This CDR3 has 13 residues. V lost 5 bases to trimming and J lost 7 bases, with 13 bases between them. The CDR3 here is CASSGGAGQPQHF. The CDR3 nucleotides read TGCGCCAGCAGTGGGGGGGCTGGGCAGCCCCAGCATTTT. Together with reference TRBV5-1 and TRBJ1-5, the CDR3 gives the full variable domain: KAGVTQTPRYLIKTRGQQVTLSCSPISGHRSVSWYQQTPGQGLQFLFEYFSETQRNKGNFPGRFSGRQFSNSRSEMNVSTLELGDSALYLCASSGGAGQPQHFGDGTRLSIL.

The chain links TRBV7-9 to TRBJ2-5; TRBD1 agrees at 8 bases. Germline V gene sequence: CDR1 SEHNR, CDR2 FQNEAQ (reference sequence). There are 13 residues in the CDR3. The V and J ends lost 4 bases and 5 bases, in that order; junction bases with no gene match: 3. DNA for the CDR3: TGTGCCAGCAGCTCAGGGGGCTGGGAGACCCAGTACTTC. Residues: CASSSGGWETQYF.

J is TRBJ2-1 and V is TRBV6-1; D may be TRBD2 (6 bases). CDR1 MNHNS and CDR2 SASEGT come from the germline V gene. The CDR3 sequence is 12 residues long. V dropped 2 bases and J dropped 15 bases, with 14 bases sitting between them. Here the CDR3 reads CASSESSGGLFF. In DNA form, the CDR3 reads TGTGCCAGCAGTGAATCTTCTGGGGGGTTGTTCTTC.

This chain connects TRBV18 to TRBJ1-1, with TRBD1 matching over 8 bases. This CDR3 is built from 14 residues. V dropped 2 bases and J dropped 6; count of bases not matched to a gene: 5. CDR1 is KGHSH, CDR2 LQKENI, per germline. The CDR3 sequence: CASSPLGQAAEAFF. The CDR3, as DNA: TGTGCCAGCTCACCATTGGGACAGGCGGCTGAAGCTTTCTTT.

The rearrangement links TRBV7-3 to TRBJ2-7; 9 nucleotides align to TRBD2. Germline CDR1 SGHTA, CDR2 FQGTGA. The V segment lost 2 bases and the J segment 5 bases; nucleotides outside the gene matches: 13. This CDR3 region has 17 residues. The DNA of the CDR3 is TGTGCCAGCAGCTTACATCCCCATAGCGGGGGTAGCGACGAGCAGTACTTC. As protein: CASSLHPHSGGSDEQYF.

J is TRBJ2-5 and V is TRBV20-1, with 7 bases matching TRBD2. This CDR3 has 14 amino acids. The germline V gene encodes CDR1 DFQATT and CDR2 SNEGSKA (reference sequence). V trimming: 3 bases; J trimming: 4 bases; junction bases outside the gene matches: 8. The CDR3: CSASPGAGRETQYF. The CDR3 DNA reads TGCAGTGCTAGTCCAGGAGCGGGGAGAGAGACCCAGTACTTC.

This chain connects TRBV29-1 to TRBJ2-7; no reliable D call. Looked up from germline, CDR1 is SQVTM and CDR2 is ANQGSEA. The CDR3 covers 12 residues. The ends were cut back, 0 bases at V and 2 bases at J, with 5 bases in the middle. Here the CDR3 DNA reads TGCAGCGTTGAAGAAGGAGCCTACGAGCAGTACTTC. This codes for CSVEEGAYEQYF.

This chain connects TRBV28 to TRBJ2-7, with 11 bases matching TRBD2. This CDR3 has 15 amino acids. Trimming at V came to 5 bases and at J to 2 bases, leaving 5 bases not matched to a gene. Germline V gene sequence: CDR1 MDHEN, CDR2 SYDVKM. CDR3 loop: CASSLGLAGTYEQYF. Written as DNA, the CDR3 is TGTGCCAGCAGTCTAGGACTAGCGGGTACCTACGAGCAGTACTTC.

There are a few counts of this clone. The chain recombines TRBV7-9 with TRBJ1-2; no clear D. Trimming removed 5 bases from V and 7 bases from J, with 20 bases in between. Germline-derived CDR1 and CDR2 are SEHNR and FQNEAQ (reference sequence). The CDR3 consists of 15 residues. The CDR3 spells CASSVSQPTLGGYTF. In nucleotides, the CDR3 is TGTGCCAGCAGCGTATCACAGCCTACCTTGGGTGGCTACACCTTC.

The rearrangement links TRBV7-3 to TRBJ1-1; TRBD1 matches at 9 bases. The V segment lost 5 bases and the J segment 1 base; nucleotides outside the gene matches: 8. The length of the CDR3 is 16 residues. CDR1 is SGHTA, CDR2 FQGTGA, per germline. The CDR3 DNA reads TGTGCCAGCAGCCCAAGCCCGACAGGGGGGAACACTGAAGCTTTCTTT. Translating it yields CASSPSPTGGNTEAFF. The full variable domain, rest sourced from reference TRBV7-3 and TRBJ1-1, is GAGVSQTPSNKVTEKGKYVELRCDPISGHTALYWYRQSLGQGPEFLIYFQGTGAADDSGLPNDRFFAVRPEGSVSTLKIQRTERGDSAVYLCASSPSPTGGNTEAFFGQGTRLTVV.

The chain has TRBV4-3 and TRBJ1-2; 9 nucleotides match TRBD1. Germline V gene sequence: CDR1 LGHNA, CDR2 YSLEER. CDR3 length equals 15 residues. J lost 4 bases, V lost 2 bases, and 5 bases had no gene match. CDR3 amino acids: CASSQRTGDFYGYTF. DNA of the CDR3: TGCGCCAGCAGCCAAAGGACAGGGGATTTCTATGGCTACACCTTC.

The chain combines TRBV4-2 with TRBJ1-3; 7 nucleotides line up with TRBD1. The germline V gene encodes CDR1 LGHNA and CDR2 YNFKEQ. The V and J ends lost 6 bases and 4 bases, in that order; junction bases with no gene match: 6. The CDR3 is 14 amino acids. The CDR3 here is CASSPGTEGNTIYF. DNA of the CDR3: TGTGCCAGCAGTCCCGGGACAGAAGGAAACACCATATATTTT.

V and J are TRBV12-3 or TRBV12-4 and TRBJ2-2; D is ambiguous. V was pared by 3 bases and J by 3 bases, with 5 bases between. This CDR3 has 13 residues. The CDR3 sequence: CASSFSYTGELFF. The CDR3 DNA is TGTGCCAGCAGTTTTTCGTACACCGGGGAGCTGTTTTTT.

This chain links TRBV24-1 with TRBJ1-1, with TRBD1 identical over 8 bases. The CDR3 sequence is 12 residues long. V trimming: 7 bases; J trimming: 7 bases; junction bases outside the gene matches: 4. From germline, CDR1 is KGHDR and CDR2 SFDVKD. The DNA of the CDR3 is TGTGCCACCAGGGGACAGGAAGGTGAAGCTTTCTTT. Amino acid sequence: CATRGQEGEAFF.

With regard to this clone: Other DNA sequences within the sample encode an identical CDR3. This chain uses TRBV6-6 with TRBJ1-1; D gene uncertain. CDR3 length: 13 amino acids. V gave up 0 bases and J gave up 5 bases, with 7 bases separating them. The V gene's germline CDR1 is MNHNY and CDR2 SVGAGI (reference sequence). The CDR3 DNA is TGTGCCAGCAGTTACTCGGGCGGGACTGAAGCTTTCTTT. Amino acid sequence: CASSYSGGTEAFF.

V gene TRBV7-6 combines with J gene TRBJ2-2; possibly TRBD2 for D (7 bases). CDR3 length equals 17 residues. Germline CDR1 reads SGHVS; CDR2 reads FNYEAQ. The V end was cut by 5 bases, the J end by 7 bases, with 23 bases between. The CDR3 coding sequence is TGTGCCAGCAGCGCTTCCTCCGGGGGGCCTTCCATCGGGGAGCTGTTTTTT. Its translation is CASSASSGGPSIGELFF.